This entry features one TCR beta chain sequence. The data originate from a study of blood T cell repertoires in COVID-19. This table comes from immunoSEQ multiplex PCR, and its TCRdb copy is limited to in-frame clones, with some not included. The sample records roughly 100,000 clones, over 75% being singletons. This CDR3 is built from 15 residues. V trimming: 2 bases; J trimming: 4 bases; junction bases outside the gene matches: 5. CDR1 and CDR2 (germline): MGHDK, SYGVNS. V is TRBV25-1 and J is TRBJ1-1; 9 nucleotides line up with TRBD1. The TCR was taken from a man older than 75 with active or convalescent COVID-19. Sequenced input: peripheral blood. The CDR3 here is CASSEDTGGFTEAFF. CDR3 in DNA: TGTGCCAGCAGTGAAGACACAGGGGGCTTCACTGAAGCTTTCTTT.